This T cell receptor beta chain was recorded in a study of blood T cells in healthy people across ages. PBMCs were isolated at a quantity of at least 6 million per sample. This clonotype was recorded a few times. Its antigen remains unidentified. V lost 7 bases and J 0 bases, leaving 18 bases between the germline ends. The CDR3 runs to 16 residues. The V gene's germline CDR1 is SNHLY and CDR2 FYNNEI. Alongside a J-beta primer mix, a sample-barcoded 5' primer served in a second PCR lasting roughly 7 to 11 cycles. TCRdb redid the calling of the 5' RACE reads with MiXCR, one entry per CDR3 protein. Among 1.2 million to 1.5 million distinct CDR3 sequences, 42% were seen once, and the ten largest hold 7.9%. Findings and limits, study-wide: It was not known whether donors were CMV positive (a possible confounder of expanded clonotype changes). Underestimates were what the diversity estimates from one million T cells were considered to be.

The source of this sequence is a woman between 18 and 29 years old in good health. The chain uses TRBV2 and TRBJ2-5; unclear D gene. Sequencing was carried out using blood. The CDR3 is CASTLMADGYQETQYF. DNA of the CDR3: TGTGCCAGCACCCTGATGGCGGACGGGTACCAAGAGACCCAGTACTTC.